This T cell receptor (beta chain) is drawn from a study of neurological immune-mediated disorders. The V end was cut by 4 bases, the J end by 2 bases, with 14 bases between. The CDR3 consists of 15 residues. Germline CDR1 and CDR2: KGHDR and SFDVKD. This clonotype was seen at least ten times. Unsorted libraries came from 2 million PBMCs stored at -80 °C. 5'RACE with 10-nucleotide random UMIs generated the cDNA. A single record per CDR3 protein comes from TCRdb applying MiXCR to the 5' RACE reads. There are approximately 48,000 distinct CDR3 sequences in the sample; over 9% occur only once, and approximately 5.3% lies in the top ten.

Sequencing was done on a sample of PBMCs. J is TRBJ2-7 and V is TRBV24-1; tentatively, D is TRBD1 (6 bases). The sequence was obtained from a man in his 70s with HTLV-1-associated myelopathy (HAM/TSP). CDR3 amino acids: CATSDAGVRTYEQYF. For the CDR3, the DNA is TGTGCCACCAGTGACGCAGGGGTGAGGACCTACGAGCAGTACTTC.